This T cell receptor beta chain originates from a study of T cell responses to AZD1222 COVID-19 vaccine. General study points: Reportedly, nearly half of unique spike TCRs recognized epitopes outside B.1.351/B.1.1.7 mutations. Females outnumbered males among donors, who were mostly white British; clonal diversity was possibly underestimated.

Repertoires were generated with immunoSEQ multiplex PCR, while TCRdb's copy carries only in-frame clones and drops some. In the table there are 250,000 to 300,000 clones, approximately 94% of which are singletons. On this clone itself: Antigen specificity is unknown.

V was pared by 3 bases and J by 6 bases, with 7 bases between. The V gene's germline CDR1 is LNHDA and CDR2 SQIVND (reference sequence). The CDR3 extends over 12 amino acids. This clonotype was obtained from an adult who received the AZD1222 COVID-19 vaccine. The chain is built from TRBV19 and TRBJ2-3; D gene uncertain. The source material was peripheral blood, sampled 28 days after the second AZD1222 dose. In DNA, the CDR3 is TGTGCCAGTAGTATCGTAGGGGATACGCAGTATTTT. This codes for CASSIVGDTQYF.